The 18 T cell receptor beta chains below come from one sample, sequenced in a study of TIL therapy for anti-PD-1-resistant metastatic lung cancer. The immunoSEQ assay was v3. Libraries were prepared by immunoSEQ multiplex PCR; TCRdb keeps only in-frame clonotypes and omits some of them. The table shows some 52,000 clones, with approximately 79% occurring only once. Time point given: pre-treatment sample, taken before nivolumab and TIL therapy. The material sequenced was blood, taken at baseline. These receptors were collected from a woman aged 30 to 85 with non-small cell lung cancer.

This clone has more than one count but fewer than ten. This sequence joins TRBV5-4 and TRBJ1-2; maybe TRBD1 (5 bases). From germline, CDR1 is SGHNT and CDR2 YYREEE (reference sequence). This CDR3 comprises 16 residues. V lost 4 bases, J lost 1 base, and 17 bases lay in between. The CDR3: CASSLGSQGGNYGYTF. CDR3 bases: TGTGCCAGCAGCCTGGGCTCGCAGGGAGGTAACTATGGCTACACCTTC. Full variable domain (rest looked up from reference TRBV5-4 and TRBJ1-2): ETGVTQSPTHLIKTRGQQVTLRCSSQSGHNTVSWYQQALGQGPQFIFQYYREEENGRGNFPPRFSGLQFPNYSSELNVNALELDDSALYLCASSLGSQGGNYGYTFGSGTRLTVV.

The chain employs TRBV7-8 and TRBJ2-2; TRBD2 matches 10 bases. The CDR3 totals 14 residues. Looked up from germline, CDR1 is SGHVS and CDR2 is FQNEAQ. Germline trimming cut 6 bases from V and 7 bases from J; bases unmatched to any gene: 5. CDR3 sequence: CASRHSGGSGELFF. DNA of the CDR3: TGTGCCAGCAGACATAGCGGGGGGAGCGGGGAGCTGTTTTTT.

The chain recombines TRBV18 with TRBJ2-5; TRBD1 matches at 10 bases. Germline CDR1 KGHSH, CDR2 LQKENI. V lost 6 bases, J lost 2 bases, and 6 bases stayed unmatched. The CDR3 length is 15 residues. The CDR3, as DNA: TGTGCCAGCTCCGGGACAGGGGATGAACAAGAGACCCAGTACTTC. Translated: CASSGTGDEQETQYF.

This clone has a handful of counts. This chain connects TRBV4-1 to TRBJ2-7; 11 nucleotides line up with TRBD1. V was clipped by 4 bases and J by 3 bases; unmatched bases: 2. The CDR3 spans 14 residues. Germline values: CDR1 MGHRA, CDR2 YSYEKL. CDR3 DNA: TGCGCCAGCAGCCCCGGGACAGGGGGCTACGAGCAGTACTTC. Translated: CASSPGTGGYEQYF.

This rearrangement joins TRBV2 to TRBJ2-7; D unresolved. V shed 7 bases and J shed 6 bases, with 10 bases lying between them. The CDR3 consists of 11 residues. Germline values: CDR1 SNHLY, CDR2 FYNNEI. CDR3 in DNA: TGTGCCAGCACTGGTCAGAGCGAGCAGTACTTC. Protein sequence: CASTGQSEQYF.

J is TRBJ1-5 and V is TRBV5-4; D perhaps matches TRBD1 (6 bases). Germline V CDR1 and CDR2: SGHNT, YYREEE (reference sequence). The ends were cut back, 4 bases at V and 5 bases at J, with 13 bases in the middle. The CDR3 sequence is 14 residues long. In nucleotides, the CDR3 is TGTGCCAGCAGCCTGGCAGGGGTGGATCAGCCCCAGCATTTT. It yields the protein CASSLAGVDQPQHF. Full variable domain (missing parts from reference TRBV5-4 and TRBJ1-5): ETGVTQSPTHLIKTRGQQVTLRCSSQSGHNTVSWYQQALGQGPQFIFQYYREEENGRGNFPPRFSGLQFPNYSSELNVNALELDDSALYLCASSLAGVDQPQHFGDGTRLSIL.

The V call is TRBV2, the J call TRBJ1-5; perhaps TRBD1 as D (6 bases). Germline V lookup: CDR1 SNHLY, CDR2 FYNNEI. V lost 5 bases, J lost 8 bases, and 16 bases lay in between. The CDR3 contains 14 residues. CDR3 in amino acids: CASSQGQSGEPQHF. Here the CDR3 DNA reads TGTGCCAGCAGTCAAGGACAGTCTGGGGAGCCCCAGCATTTT.

The genes are TRBV7-9 and TRBJ2-1; D remains ambiguous. V lost 1 base, J lost 6 bases, and 10 bases lay in between. The CDR3 is 14 amino acids. Germline V gene data show CDR1 as SEHNR and CDR2 as FQNEAQ (reference sequence). The CDR3 DNA follows: TGTGCCAGCAGCTTAGATCTTTACGTCAATGAGCAGTTCTTC. Encoded protein: CASSLDLYVNEQFF.

The chain's CDR3 is CASSHRLEGDEQFF. The CDR3 region has the DNA TGTGCCAGCAGCCACCGACTAGAGGGGGATGAGCAGTTCTTC. V is TRBV14 and J is TRBJ2-1; D is tentatively TRBD1 or TRBD2 (6 bases each). Trimming pared 3 bases from V and 8 bases from J, leaving 14 bases between. Per germline, CDR1 SGHDN and CDR2 FVKESK. This CDR3 is built from 14 residues.

This chain uses TRBV7-9 with TRBJ1-2, with 11 bases that match TRBD1. Germline lookup yields CDR1 SEHNR and CDR2 FQNEAQ (reference sequence). Trimming removed 1 base from V and 6 bases from J; junction bases left unmatched: 1. CDR3 length equals 14 residues. CDR3 residues: CASSLGTGGDGYTF. CDR3 DNA: TGTGCCAGCAGCTTAGGGACAGGGGGCGATGGCTACACCTTC.

Turning to this clone: The junction departs from the called germline gene at one end, perhaps through a read error. CDR3 in amino acids: CASSSGQGEGFF. The CDR3 DNA sequence: TGTGCCAGCAGCTCCGGACAGGGGGAAGGTTTCTTT. The chain carries TRBV7-9 and TRBJ1-1; TRBD1 agrees at 10 bases. Germline CDR1 is SEHNR and CDR2 is FQNEAQ (reference sequence). The CDR3 consists of 12 residues.

This clone appeared a few times. CDR3 residues: CATGGNQPQHF. In DNA form, the CDR3 reads TGTGCCACCGGGGGCAATCAGCCCCAGCATTTT. The V call is TRBV27, the J call TRBJ1-5; no definite D call. This CDR3 is 11 amino acids long. Germline V gives CDR1 MNHEY, CDR2 SMNVEV (reference sequence). Trimming took 10 bases from V and 2 from J, leaving 6 bases between them.

The chain has TRBV27 and TRBJ2-5; 8 positions agree with TRBD2. Per germline, CDR1 MNHEY and CDR2 SMNVEV (reference sequence). The CDR3 runs to 15 residues. J was trimmed by 5 bases and V by 2 bases; bases with no gene match: 7. The CDR3: CASSLVPSGPETQYF. DNA of the CDR3: TGTGCCAGCAGTTTAGTTCCTAGCGGGCCGGAGACCCAGTACTTC.

This clone was found once. V gene TRBV7-8 combines with J gene TRBJ1-5; the D is unclear. Trimming pared 4 bases from V and 9 bases from J, leaving 13 bases between. The CDR3 has 13 residues. CDR1 and CDR2 (germline): SGHVS, FQNEAQ. CDR3 amino acids: CASSSNFIGPQHF. The CDR3 DNA sequence: TGTGCCAGCAGCTCGAACTTCATCGGGCCCCAGCATTTT.

V usage is TRBV4-1 and J usage is TRBJ2-7; TRBD1 agrees at 7 bases. Germline V lookup: CDR1 MGHRA, CDR2 YSYEKL. The ends lost 2 bases at V and 0 bases at J; junction bases unmatched: 7. The CDR3 is made up of 16 amino acids. The CDR3 DNA follows: TGCGCCAGCAGCCAAAATACCCGGGACAGCTCCTACGAGCAGTACTTC. As protein: CASSQNTRDSSYEQYF.

This chain connects TRBV5-6 to TRBJ1-5, with a possible D match to TRBD1 (6 bases). The CDR3 sequence is 14 residues long. Trimming left V 8 bases short and J 0 bases short, with 12 bases between. Germline V gene lookup returns CDR1 SGHDT and CDR2 YYEEEE. The CDR3 sequence: CASGLGHSNQPQHF. The CDR3 DNA is TGTGCCAGTGGACTGGGACATAGCAATCAGCCCCAGCATTTT.

J is TRBJ2-7 and V is TRBV27, with TRBD1 identical over 10 bases. This CDR3 contains 15 residues. Germline CDR1 and CDR2: MNHEY and SMNVEV (reference sequence). V was pared by 6 bases and J by 7 bases, with 12 bases of the junction left unmatched. The CDR3 coding sequence is TGTGCCAGCAGCCGAGCCGGGACAGGGGCCGCAGAGCAGTACTTC. Amino acid sequence: CASSRAGTGAAEQYF.

This chain connects TRBV5-1 to TRBJ2-1; 7 bases align to TRBD1. The CDR3 is made up of 14 amino acids. Germline CDR1 and CDR2: SGHRS and YFSETQ. With 5 bases clipped from V and 3 bases from J, the junction kept 5 bases outside the gene matches. The CDR3 here is CASSLTGFYNEQFF. The CDR3 DNA sequence: TGCGCCAGCAGTCTGACAGGGTTCTACAATGAGCAGTTCTTC.